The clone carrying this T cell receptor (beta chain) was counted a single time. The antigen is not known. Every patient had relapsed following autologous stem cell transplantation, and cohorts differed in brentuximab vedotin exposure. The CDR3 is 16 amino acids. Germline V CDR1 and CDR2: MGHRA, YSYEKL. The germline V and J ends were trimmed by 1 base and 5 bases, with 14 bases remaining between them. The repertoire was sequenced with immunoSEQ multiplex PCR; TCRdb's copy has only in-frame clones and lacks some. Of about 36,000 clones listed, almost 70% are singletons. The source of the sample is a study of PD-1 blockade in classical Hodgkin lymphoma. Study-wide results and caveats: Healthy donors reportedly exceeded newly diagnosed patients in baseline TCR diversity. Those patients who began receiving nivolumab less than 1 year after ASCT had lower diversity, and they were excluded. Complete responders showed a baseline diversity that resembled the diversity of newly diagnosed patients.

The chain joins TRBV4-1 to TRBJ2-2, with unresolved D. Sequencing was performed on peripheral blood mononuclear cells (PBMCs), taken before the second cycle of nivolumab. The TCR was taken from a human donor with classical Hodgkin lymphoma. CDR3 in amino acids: CASSQVLYQATGELFF. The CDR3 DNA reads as TGCGCCAGCAGCCAAGTTCTGTACCAGGCAACCGGGGAGCTGTTTTTT.